The source of this T cell receptor (beta chain) is a study of vaccination effects on CD4 cells after COVID-19 (dated by TCRdb to about 2022). Regarding the research as a whole: The ViraFEST assay stimulated PBMC with viral peptide pools and then used TCR sequencing to identify antigen-specific CD4+ T cell clonotypes by expansion. In both COVID-19 convalescent patients and infection-naive vaccine recipients, the study compared SARS-CoV-2 spike-specific CD4+ TCR repertoires from before mRNA vaccination with those from after it. Approximately 2 million PBMC per well were cultured in IMDM with roughly 5% human AB serum, roughly 10 IU/ml IL-2 and gentamicin, plus 10 ug/ml peptides. Across the study, the median time from the second dose to post-vaccine sampling was 72 days (range 14 to 241). In the study, cultures from other donors were sequenced using the Oncomine TCR Beta short-read assay on an Illumina iSeq 100. Samples were taken from three convalescent patients early (day +14) and late (day +241, +227, +161 respectively) after vaccination. Altogether, around 11 COVID-19 convalescent patients and a few SARS-CoV-2-naive healthy vaccine recipients made up the full study. What the research found in general, with its limitations: Marked clonal contraction was observed in both infection-induced and vaccine-induced clones at late post-vaccination timepoints, consistent with waning T cell responses. For convalescent patients, new clones induced by the vaccine made up most of the post-vaccine spike-reactive repertoire, and these new clones were largely distinct from the clones induced by infection. The study was limited by a small number of convalescent patients, and early post-infection timepoints were lacking.

The receptor library was made with the immunoSEQ multiplex PCR assay. TCR beta CDR3 sequencing was performed on DNA from the cultured, isolated CD4+ T cells. From the authors' description of their analysis: Non-productive TCR sequences were removed, reads were trimmed to the CDR3 region, and CDR3s of at least 7 amino acids were retained. Antigen-specific clonotypes were identified using the MANAFEST web app by comparison of expansion in peptide wells against reference cultures. To count as positive, a clone had to show expansion at FDR<0.05 compared with the reference and with all other wells, an odds ratio above 5, and a frequency above 0.1% in two replicate wells. Cross-reactive clonotypes were defined as significantly expanded in SARS-CoV-2 spike wells and in at least one common cold coronavirus spike condition. CDR3 similarity was assessed by Levenshtein distance using the stringdist R package, and unrooted trees were constructed with ape in R 3.6.1. The table was pulled from immuneACCESS by TCRdb, which kept in-frame rearrangements only. Such tables lose some clones; where checked, under half of the loss comes from unresolved V genes, and the rest has no known cause. The V and J calls and clone size are taken from that table; D and trimming were inferred from the DNA. This sample gives approximately 40,000 clones in total; less than 85% of them show up just once. The ten biggest clones cover approximately 3.8% of the sample.

As to this clone: Its target antigen remains unknown. No per-base quality is available; no much larger clone lies one base away.

After about 9 days of culture, CD4+ T cells were isolated with the EasySep CD4+ T cell isolation kit. Convalescent patients had PCR-confirmed SARS-CoV-2 infection between March and December 2020, before Alpha, Beta and Delta variants emerged in the United States. Each participant got two doses of an mRNA SARS-CoV-2 vaccine, either BNT162b2 or mRNA-1273. On days 3 and 7, half of the culture medium was replaced with fresh IL-2-containing medium. Unless otherwise noted, each peptide stimulation condition was cultured in triplicate wells. Using Ficoll-Paque Plus gradient centrifugation, PBMC were separated from whole blood and then either used fresh or cryopreserved at -140C. The QIAamp micro DNA kit was used to extract genomic DNA from the cultured CD4+ T cells. V and J lose 7 bases and 6 bases, and a span of 14 bases separates them. The CDR3, cysteine through phenylalanine, is 13 amino acids long. The read is trimmed to its CDR3 DNA, 39 bases read in frame from base 1. CDR1 is given as LNHDA and CDR2 as SQIVND, both from the germline V gene (reference sequence).

The rearranged segments are TRBV19 and TRBJ2-3; a tentative D call is TRBD2 (6 bases match). The material sequenced was CD4+ T cells from PBMCs cultured without peptide, taken after COVID-19 vaccination. This receptor was taken from a human donor who had a prior SARS-CoV-2 infection. The CDR3 has the sequence CASTLSGGDTQYF. In nucleotide form, the sequence is TGTGCCAGTACCCTTAGCGGAGGGGATACGCAGTATTTT.